A single sample is the source of the 8 T cell receptor beta chains below, sequenced in a study of cytomegalovirus exposure and HLA in healthy donors. Primers: 60 Vbeta forward and 13 Jbeta reverse. TCRdb's copy holds only in-frame clones and misses some; the assay was immunoSEQ multiplex PCR. This table has roughly 110,000 clones, more than 65% appearing once. Sequencing was performed on PBMCs. The receptors here all came from a male donor in good health and CMV-seronegative.

CDR3 DNA sequence: TGTGCCTCCAAATCCGGGAGCTCCTACGAGCAGTACTTC. Its translation: CASKSGSSYEQYF. The V gene is TRBV27, the J gene TRBJ2-5, with a tentative D call TRBD2 (6 bases). Matching the DNA end better, TRBJ2-7 makes the J call doubtful. Germline loops: CDR1 MNHEY, CDR2 SMNVEV (reference sequence). This CDR3 region has 13 residues.

This clone was counted a few times. This chain uses TRBV5-1 with TRBJ1-1; TRBD1 agrees at 8 bases. V lost 2 bases, J lost 2 bases, and 2 bases stayed unmatched. This CDR3 comprises 14 residues. CDR1 is SGHRS, CDR2 YFSETQ, per germline. CDR3 sequence: CASSFGQGNTEAFF. DNA of the CDR3: TGCGCCAGCAGCTTCGGACAGGGTAACACTGAAGCTTTCTTT.

The genes are TRBV7-6 and TRBJ2-3; TRBD2 agrees at 12 bases. With 7 bases clipped from V and 0 bases from J, the junction kept 5 bases outside the gene matches. In germline, CDR1 is SGHVS, CDR2 FNYEAQ. The CDR3 has 16 residues. The CDR3 bases are TGTGCCAGCAAAAAAGGGACTAGCGGGAGCACAGATACGCAGTATTTT. This codes for CASKKGTSGSTDTQYF. Full variable domain (remainder filled in from reference TRBV7-6 and TRBJ2-3): GAGVSQSPRYKVTKRGQDVALRCDPISGHVSLYWYRQALGQGPEFLTYFNYEAQQDKSGLPNDRFSAERPEGSISTLTIQRTEQRDSAMYRCASKKGTSGSTDTQYFGPGTRLTVL.

This clone was recorded only once. The chain carries TRBV6-5 and TRBJ2-7, with TRBD2 as a possible D gene (7 bases). The CDR3 runs 14 residues. Germline CDR1 reads MNHEY; CDR2 reads SVGAGI. Between the trimmed V and J ends, which lost 4 bases and 7 bases, there was a span of 17 bases. The CDR3 region is CASSSYRVRGEQYF. For the CDR3, the DNA is TGTGCCAGCAGTTCTTACAGGGTGCGGGGGGAGCAGTACTTC.

The chain has TRBV5-1 and TRBJ2-7; 7 nucleotides match TRBD2. Losses at the gene ends were 4 bases for V and 0 bases for J; bases not matched to a gene: 4. The CDR3 has 14 residues. Germline V gene lookup returns CDR1 SGHRS and CDR2 YFSETQ. The CDR3 nucleotides read TGCGCCAGCAGCAACGGGGGGAGCTCCTACGAGCAGTACTTC. Translating it yields CASSNGGSSYEQYF.

This chain connects TRBV7-9 to TRBJ2-7; 10 nucleotides match TRBD1. Germline assignment: CDR1 SEHNR and CDR2 FQNEAQ (reference sequence). The CDR3 has 15 residues. The trim removed 5 bases at V and 4 bases at J, leaving 8 bases unmatched. Written as DNA, the CDR3 is TGTGCCAGCAGCAAACAAGGGACAGGGGAATACGAGCAGTACTTC. Translating it yields CASSKQGTGEYEQYF.

The gene calls are TRBV9 and TRBJ2-7; the match to TRBD2 covers 9 bases. Germline CDR1 is SGDLS and CDR2 is YYNGEE. The CDR3 extends over 15 amino acids. The V gene end was trimmed by 0 bases and the J gene end by 5 bases; junction bases not matched to a gene: 6. The CDR3 bases are TGTGCCAGCAGCGTAGGTCTAGCGGGACAAAACGAGCAGTACTTC. It translates to CASSVGLAGQNEQYF.

This clone was seen more than once but under ten times. V is TRBV6-4 and J is TRBJ1-1, with 7 bases identical to TRBD1. V lost 8 bases and J lost 5; bases outside the gene matches: 17. The CDR3 runs to 16 residues. Germline V gene lookup returns CDR1 MRHNA and CDR2 SNTAGT. CDR3 sequence reads: CASPLTTGTFRTEAFF. In DNA form, the CDR3 reads TGTGCCAGCCCACTAACGACAGGGACCTTTAGGACTGAAGCTTTCTTT.